The next 24 T cell receptor beta chains were all read from a single sample in a study of blood T cells in healthy people across ages. A J-beta primer mix and a sample-barcoded 5' primer were used in a second PCR of roughly 7 to 12 cycles. TCRdb passed the 5' RACE reads through MiXCR, listing each CDR3 protein once. The sample has about 570,000 distinct CDR3 sequences, approximately 27% seen once. Sequencing used blood. The source is a woman between 65 and 79 years old in good health.

The J gene is TRBJ2-1, the V gene TRBV11-2, with 7 bases that match TRBD1. J was trimmed by 8 bases and V by 5 bases; bases with no gene match: 15. The CDR3 is 16 amino acids. Looked up from germline, CDR1 is SGHAT and CDR2 is FQNNGV. The CDR3 here is CASSKGEQGFGDEQFF. In DNA form, the CDR3 reads TGTGCCAGCAGCAAAGGAGAACAGGGGTTTGGCGATGAGCAGTTCTTC.

This rearrangement joins TRBV12-3 or TRBV12-4 to TRBJ2-7; 8 nucleotides line up with TRBD1. V was pared by 4 bases and J by 5 bases, with 7 bases of the junction left unmatched. The CDR3 has 14 residues. The chain's CDR3 is CASSSVQGANEQYF. DNA for the CDR3: TGTGCCAGCAGTTCGGTCCAGGGGGCAAACGAGCAGTACTTC.

To note about this clonotype: Germline is not matched at one junction end, which may reflect a read error. This chain connects TRBV19 to TRBJ1-2; D possibly corresponds to TRBD1 (6 bases). Germline CDR1 is LNHDA and CDR2 is SQIVND (reference sequence). The CDR3 totals 13 residues. The CDR3 here is CASSRTGNYGHTF. Written as DNA, the CDR3 is TGTGCCAGTAGTAGAACAGGGAACTATGGCCACACCTTC. The whole variable domain, remainder taken from reference TRBV19 and TRBJ1-2, is DGGITQSPKYLFRKEGQNVTLSCEQNLNHDAMYWYRQDPGQGLRLIYYSQIVNDFQKGDIAEGYSVSREKKESFPLTVTSAQKNPTAFYLCASSRTGNYGHTFGSGTRLTVV.

This clonotype was recorded once. V usage is TRBV6-2 or TRBV6-3 and J usage is TRBJ1-4; a weak D match, TRBD1 (5 bases). This CDR3 has 13 residues. The V and J ends lost 7 bases and 8 bases respectively, with 14 bases between them. Looked up from germline, CDR1 is MNHEY and CDR2 is SVGEGT. As DNA, the CDR3 is TGTGCCAGCACTCGGGGCGTGCACGAAAAACTGTTTTTT. It encodes CASTRGVHEKLFF.

This clonotype was counted a few times. This rearrangement joins TRBV15 to TRBJ2-7, with 7 bases lining up with TRBD2. Losses at the gene ends were 3 bases for V and 3 bases for J; bases not matched to a gene: 8. Germline V gene lookup returns CDR1 LNHNV and CDR2 YYDKDF (reference sequence). The CDR3 runs 15 residues. The CDR3 sequence: CATSSSSGDFYEQYF. CDR3 coding DNA: TGTGCCACCAGCAGCTCCAGCGGGGACTTCTACGAGCAGTACTTC.

The sample holds one count of this clonotype. The genes are TRBV18 and TRBJ2-7; D might be TRBD1 (5 bases). In germline, CDR1 is KGHSH, CDR2 LQKENI. V was cut by 6 bases and J by 6 bases, with 18 bases left in between. This CDR3 comprises 14 residues. The chain's CDR3 is CASSTGTDLSEQYF. The DNA for the CDR3 is TGTGCCAGCTCCACAGGTACCGACCTTTCCGAGCAGTACTTC.

In this sample, this clonotype turned up a few times. The missing conserved phenylalanine or tryptophan at the end of this CDR3 makes a read error likely. CDR3 in DNA: TGTGCCAGCAGTGAAATAGGGCCCTTATACGAGCAGTACCTC. This translates into CASSEIGPLYEQYL. The gene calls are TRBV25-1 and TRBJ2-7; D ambiguous. CDR1 and CDR2 from the germline V gene are MGHDK and SYGVNS. The length of the CDR3 is 14 residues. Trimming left V 2 bases short and J 4 bases short, with 12 bases between.

CDR3 in amino acids: CASSLGSGGAAHEQYF. CDR3 sequence (DNA): TGCGCCAGCAGCTTGGGAAGCGGGGGGGCAGCCCACGAGCAGTACTTC. The gene calls are TRBV5-1 and TRBJ2-7; 10 bases fit TRBD2. CDR1 and CDR2 (germline): SGHRS, YFSETQ. Trimming removed 0 bases from V and 5 bases from J; junction bases left unmatched: 8. The CDR3 totals 16 residues.

This clonotype has just a few counts. The V call is TRBV7-9, the J call TRBJ2-7; TRBD1 aligns across 11 bases. CDR3 length: 16 amino acids. The V gene's germline CDR1 is SEHNR and CDR2 FQNEAQ (reference sequence). The V and J ends lost 5 bases and 5 bases, in that order; junction bases with no gene match: 11. Here the CDR3 DNA reads TGTGCCAGCAGCCAAGGAGGTGGGACAGGGGGACACGAGCAGTACTTC. It encodes CASSQGGGTGGHEQYF.

The chain links TRBV7-7 to TRBJ1-3; D gene ambiguous. Germline CDR1 SSHAT, CDR2 FNYEAQ (reference sequence). V shed 1 base and J shed 3 bases, with 10 bases lying between them. The CDR3 is made up of 15 amino acids. CDR3 DNA sequence: TGTGCCAGCAGCTTAGGCGCAGGCGGTGGAAACACCATATATTTT. This encodes CASSLGAGGGNTIYF.

This chain uses TRBV7-6 with TRBJ2-5, with 8 bases that match TRBD2. Losses at the gene ends were 2 bases for V and 5 bases for J; bases not matched to a gene: 7. Germline loops: CDR1 SGHVS, CDR2 FNYEAQ. This CDR3 has 15 residues. CDR3 DNA sequence: TGTGCCAGCAGCTTACGCGGGGGGCAAGGGGAGACCCAGTACTTC. It codes for CASSLRGGQGETQYF. Supplemented by reference TRBV7-6 and TRBJ2-5, the full variable domain reads GAGVSQSPRYKVTKRGQDVALRCDPISGHVSLYWYRQALGQGPEFLTYFNYEAQQDKSGLPNDRFSAERPEGSISTLTIQRTEQRDSAMYRCASSLRGGQGETQYFGPGTRLLVL.

The chain joins TRBV5-1 to TRBJ2-6; a possible D gene is TRBD1 (6 bases). Germline V gene lookup returns CDR1 SGHRS and CDR2 YFSETQ. Trimming took 0 bases from V and 4 from J, leaving 14 bases between them. The CDR3 has 17 amino acids. The DNA for the CDR3 is TGCGCCAGCAGCTTGGTCGGCAGGGGTTCCGGGGCCAACGTCCTGACTTTC. Translation gives CASSLVGRGSGANVLTF. Variable domain in full (rest from reference TRBV5-1 and TRBJ2-6): KAGVTQTPRYLIKTRGQQVTLSCSPISGHRSVSWYQQTPGQGLQFLFEYFSETQRNKGNFPGRFSGRQFSNSRSEMNVSTLELGDSALYLCASSLVGRGSGANVLTFGAGSRLTVL.

V gene TRBV4-3 combines with J gene TRBJ2-1, with D uncertain. Per germline, CDR1 LGHNA and CDR2 YSLEER. With 3 bases removed from V and 8 bases from J, the gap between germline ends came to 11 bases. This CDR3 region has 13 residues. The CDR3, as DNA: TGCGCCAGCAGCCACGCACCGAGAGATGAGCAGTTCTTC. Protein: CASSHAPRDEQFF.

The rearrangement uses TRBV27 and TRBJ2-1; TRBD1 matches at 7 bases. The CDR3 is made up of 18 amino acids. The germline CDR1 and CDR2 sequences are MNHEY and SMNVEV (reference sequence). V was clipped by 0 bases and J by 0 bases; unmatched bases: 8. CDR3 in amino acids: CASSLSKGTASSYNEQFF. The CDR3 DNA is TGTGCCAGCAGTTTATCGAAAGGGACAGCTAGCTCCTACAATGAGCAGTTCTTC.

This clonotype was seen at least ten times. The rearrangement joins TRBV20-1 to TRBJ1-2, with D hard to call. Trimming cost V 6 bases and J 7 bases, with 12 bases left between them. Germline V CDR1 and CDR2: DFQATT, SNEGSKA (reference sequence). CDR3 size: 11 residues. For the CDR3, the DNA is TGCAGTGCAGGGCAGGTCCTTGGCTACACCTTC. Its protein product is CSAGQVLGYTF.

The table lists this clonotype with many counts. The chain has TRBV9 and TRBJ2-1; D unresolved. Germline CDR1 reads SGDLS; CDR2 reads YYNGEE. The ends were cut back, 2 bases at V and 8 bases at J, with 8 bases in the middle. The CDR3 is 12 residues long. The CDR3 region is CASSVGRDEQFF. The CDR3 bases are TGTGCCAGCAGCGTGGGTAGGGATGAGCAGTTCTTC. The full variable domain, with the rest looked up from reference TRBV9 and TRBJ2-1, is DSGVTQTPKHLITATGQRVTLRCSPRSGDLSVYWYQQSLDQGLQFLIQYYNGEERAKGNILERFSAQQFPDLHSELNLSSLELGDSALYFCASSVGRDEQFFGPGTRLTVL.

This clonotype was counted a few times. The chain combines TRBV6-6 with TRBJ2-1, with D perhaps matching TRBD2 (5 bases). V lost 8 bases, J lost 2 bases, and 19 bases lay in between. The germline gives CDR1 MNHNY, CDR2 SVGAGI (reference sequence). The CDR3 covers 16 residues. The CDR3 DNA reads TGTGCCAGCCGAACCCTAGAGGTCGGGACCTACAATGAGCAGTTCTTC. This sequence encodes CASRTLEVGTYNEQFF.

The V and J genes are TRBV5-1 and TRBJ2-5; possibly TRBD1 or TRBD2 for D (6 bases each). V lost 3 bases, J lost 4 bases, and 13 bases lay in between. This CDR3 region has 14 residues. Germline V gene lookup returns CDR1 SGHRS and CDR2 YFSETQ. Written as DNA, the CDR3 is TGCGCCAGCAGCTCGGGGGCCTGGCGAGAGACCCAGTACTTC. It encodes CASSSGAWRETQYF. Full variable domain (outside the CDR3, taken from reference TRBV5-1 and TRBJ2-5): KAGVTQTPRYLIKTRGQQVTLSCSPISGHRSVSWYQQTPGQGLQFLFEYFSETQRNKGNFPGRFSGRQFSNSRSEMNVSTLELGDSALYLCASSSGAWRETQYFGPGTRLLVL.

The chain joins TRBV7-9 to TRBJ2-3; D remains unclear. V was clipped by 8 bases and J by 2 bases, with 26 bases between them. The CDR3 is 18 residues long. Germline values: CDR1 SEHNR, CDR2 FQNEAQ (reference sequence). Here the CDR3 DNA reads TGTGCCAGCCCCTCCCCCCGCAGCATACTTTGGAACACAGATACGCAGTATTTT. It translates to CASPSPRSILWNTDTQYF.

The V gene is TRBV7-3, the J gene TRBJ2-5; D gene uncertain. The V end was cut by 2 bases, the J end by 2 bases, with 15 bases between. Germline CDR1 reads SGHTA; CDR2 reads FQGTGA. The CDR3 length is 16 residues. CDR3 in DNA: TGTGCCAGCAGCTTAGGACGAGATCCTAGACAAGAGACCCAGTACTTC. It translates to CASSLGRDPRQETQYF.

In the case of this clonotype: Mismatch with germline at one junction end may stem from a read error. The CDR3 here is CASSVFIGQANEKQFF. CDR3 DNA: TGTGCCAGCAGCGTCTTCATAGGACAGGCTAATGAAAAACAGTTTTTT. The chain couples TRBV9 to TRBJ1-4; 7 bases match TRBD1. This CDR3 has 16 residues. CDR1 and CDR2 from the germline V gene are SGDLS and YYNGEE.

In nucleotides, the CDR3 is TGCGCCAGCAGCTGGCAGGGTCGCCTGGGGATTAATGAAAAACTGTTTTTT. Its translation: CASSWQGRLGINEKLFF. The chain is built from TRBV5-1 and TRBJ1-4; TRBD1 might be the D (5 bases). Germline V CDR1 and CDR2: SGHRS, YFSETQ. The CDR3 consists of 17 residues. Trimming left V 3 bases short and J 4 bases short, with 19 bases between.

The chain employs TRBV7-2 and TRBJ2-3; D unresolved. From germline, CDR1 is SGHTA and CDR2 FQGNSA. V lost 5 bases to trimming and J lost 4 bases, with 13 bases between them. There are 14 residues in the CDR3. The CDR3 sequence is CASSKEVYADTQYF. The DNA of the CDR3 is TGTGCCAGCAGCAAAGAGGTGTACGCAGATACGCAGTATTTT.

V usage is TRBV19 and J usage is TRBJ1-1; D remains unclear. The germline gives CDR1 LNHDA, CDR2 SQIVND (reference sequence). V was shortened by 6 bases and J by 0 bases, with 8 bases between the two germline ends. The CDR3 is made up of 13 amino acids. For the CDR3, the DNA is TGTGCCAGTAGAATGGAGCTGAACACTGAAGCTTTCTTT. It is translated as CASRMELNTEAFF.